What follows is one TCR beta chain and its context. The CDR3 runs 20 residues. The sample comes from a study of blood T cell repertoires in COVID-19. The data were produced by immunoSEQ multiplex PCR, yet TCRdb's version contains in-frame clones alone and is incomplete. This sample yields about 320,000 clones, of which around 90% are seen a single time; about 5.2% belongs to the top ten. The sequence derives from a man in his 60s who had recovered from COVID-19. Sequencing was carried out using PBMCs or T cells enriched from blood (not recorded which). The chain has TRBV21-1 and TRBJ2-3; TRBD2 is the table's D call, not checked against the DNA. TRBV21-1 is noted as a pseudogene. CDR3 in DNA: TGTGCCAGCAGGGGAAGCTCTACTAGCGGGAGGGCCTTCAGCACAGATACGCAGTATTTT. Encoded protein: CASRGSSTSGRAFSTDTQYF.